Following are 22 T cell receptor beta chains from one sample sequenced in a study of graft-versus-host responses after intestinal transplantation. Using immunoSEQ multiplex PCR, the repertoire was profiled, and TCRdb retains in-frame clones only, with some absent. Among about 39,000 clones listed, under 90% were seen once. Source: PBMCs, taken 260 to 280 days after transplant. Receptors were obtained from a human patient who received an intestinal transplant, so some T cells may come from the graft donor.

This rearrangement joins TRBV25-1 to TRBJ1-2; 7 bases line up with TRBD1. J gave up 5 bases and V 0 bases, and 3 bases lay outside the gene matches. The CDR3 length is 14 residues. The V gene's germline CDR1 is MGHDK and CDR2 SYGVNS. The CDR3 DNA reads TGTGCCAGCAGTGAATACGGGACAGCTTATGGCTACACCTTC. Protein sequence: CASSEYGTAYGYTF.

The rearrangement uses TRBV13 and TRBJ2-1, with no clear D. Between the trimmed V and J ends, which lost 1 base and 0 bases, there was a span of 10 bases. The length of the CDR3 is 16 residues. The V gene's germline CDR1 is PRHDT and CDR2 FYEKMQ (reference sequence). The CDR3 here is CASSLVAGSSYNEQFF. For the CDR3, the DNA is TGTGCCAGCAGCTTAGTAGCCGGCAGCTCCTACAATGAGCAGTTCTTC.

This chain links TRBV4-1 with TRBJ2-7, with 9 bases fitting TRBD1. CDR3 length: 14 amino acids. V shed 4 bases, J shed 3 bases, and the junction held 4 bases outside the gene matches. Germline V lookup: CDR1 MGHRA, CDR2 YSYEKL. The CDR3 spells CASSPSTGGYEQYF. In DNA, the CDR3 is TGCGCCAGCAGCCCCTCGACAGGGGGCTACGAGCAGTACTTC.

J is TRBJ1-1 and V is TRBV4-1; no clear D. The CDR3 runs 13 residues. CDR1 and CDR2 from the germline V gene are MGHRA and YSYEKL. V lost 5 bases and J lost 7, with 14 bases in between. For the CDR3, the DNA is TGCGCCAGCAGCTCCCGGTTGGACCTTGAAGCTTTCTTT. Translating gives CASSSRLDLEAFF.

The chain joins TRBV30 to TRBJ2-7; no clear D gene. There are 16 residues in the CDR3. Germline V lookup: CDR1 GTSNPN, CDR2 SVGIG (reference sequence). Trimming shortened V by 0 bases and J by 0 bases, and 15 bases separated the two germline ends. The CDR3 DNA sequence: TGTGCCTGGAGTGTGGCGCTACCTCCGAGCTCCTACGAGCAGTACTTC. Translated, it gives CAWSVALPPSSYEQYF.

The chain couples TRBV19 to TRBJ2-2, with a tentative D call TRBD1 (5 bases). Germline V gene sequence: CDR1 LNHDA, CDR2 SQIVND (reference sequence). The V gene lost 1 base and the J gene lost 8 bases, with 8 bases spanning the gap. This CDR3 has 13 residues. CDR3 nucleotides: TGTGCCAGTAGTATAGTTGGGGCAGGGGAGCTGTTTTTT. This sequence encodes CASSIVGAGELFF.

V gene TRBV12-5 combines with J gene TRBJ1-1; D unresolved. V was pared by 3 bases and J by 0 bases, with 11 bases between. The CDR3 spans 15 residues. CDR1 LGHNT and CDR2 FRNRAP come from the germline V gene. CDR3 bases: TGTGCTAGTGGTTTTAGGGCGGCACTGAACACTGAAGCTTTCTTT. It yields the protein CASGFRAALNTEAFF.

The rearrangement links TRBV11-2 to TRBJ2-3; the D gene is possibly TRBD2 (5 bases). The ends were cut back, 4 bases at V and 6 bases at J, with 14 bases in the middle. The CDR3 totals 14 residues. CDR1 and CDR2 from the germline V gene are SGHAT and FQNNGV. The CDR3 region has the DNA TGTGCCAGCAGCTCTTGGACTGTTCAGGATACGCAGTATTTT. Translation gives CASSSWTVQDTQYF.

The chain carries TRBV5-1 and TRBJ2-7; 7 positions match TRBD2. J was trimmed by 6 bases and V by 0 bases; bases with no gene match: 6. CDR1 is SGHRS and CDR2 is YFSETQ in the germline V gene. The CDR3 has 14 amino acids. The CDR3 coding sequence is TGCGCCAGCAGCTTGGAGGCGGGGGTCGTCGAGCAGTACTTC. Translation gives CASSLEAGVVEQYF.

This chain uses TRBV30 with TRBJ2-7; D is perhaps TRBD1 (6 bases). CDR3 length equals 12 residues. Germline loops: CDR1 GTSNPN, CDR2 SVGIG (reference sequence). Trimming pared 7 bases from V and 3 bases from J, leaving 13 bases between. In DNA form, the CDR3 reads TGTGCCTACAGGGTTGGTAACTACGAGCAGTACTTC. This translates into CAYRVGNYEQYF.

This chain connects TRBV6-5 to TRBJ1-2; no clear D gene. The CDR3 runs 12 residues. Trimming took 8 bases from V and 3 from J, leaving 10 bases between them. Germline assignment: CDR1 MNHEY and CDR2 SVGAGI. The CDR3 spells CASRQEDYGYTF. DNA of the CDR3: TGTGCCAGCCGCCAGGAGGACTATGGCTACACCTTC.

The CDR3 nucleotides are TGCGCCAGCAGCCGGGCAGGGGACTATGGCTACACCTTC. Protein sequence: CASSRAGDYGYTF. The V gene is TRBV4-1, the J gene TRBJ1-2, with a tentative D call TRBD1 (6 bases). V was shortened by 4 bases and J by 3 bases, with 9 bases between the two germline ends. The CDR3 is 13 residues long. Looked up from germline, CDR1 is MGHRA and CDR2 is YSYEKL.

This rearrangement joins TRBV7-9 to TRBJ1-1, with a tentative D call TRBD1 (5 bases). Trimming cost V 3 bases and J 8 bases, with 10 bases left between them. The CDR3 length is 12 residues. Germline loops: CDR1 SEHNR, CDR2 FQNEAQ (reference sequence). The CDR3 is CASSLGRGEAFF. The DNA for the CDR3 is TGTGCCAGCAGCTTGGGAAGGGGCGAAGCTTTCTTT.

CDR3 sequence reads: CASSLRPAGVETQYF. Written as DNA, the CDR3 is TGTGCCAGCAGCTTACGGCCAGCGGGGGTAGAGACCCAGTACTTC. The chain carries TRBV7-7 and TRBJ2-5; 8 bases line up with TRBD2. The CDR3 sequence is 15 residues long. Germline V gene lookup returns CDR1 SSHAT and CDR2 FNYEAQ (reference sequence). The J segment lost 4 bases and the V segment lost 2 bases, leaving 6 bases of the junction unmatched.

The gene calls are TRBV5-4 and TRBJ2-1; 8 nucleotides agree with TRBD1. V was pared by 2 bases and J by 8 bases, with 9 bases of the junction left unmatched. Germline V gene lookup returns CDR1 SGHNT and CDR2 YYREEE (reference sequence). The CDR3 contains 15 residues. CDR3 DNA: TGTGCCAGCAGCTTCGTCGGACAGGGAGGCGATGAGCAGTTCTTC. The encoded protein is CASSFVGQGGDEQFF.

The chain recombines TRBV20-1 with TRBJ1-2, with D unresolved. In germline, CDR1 is DFQATT, CDR2 SNEGSKA (reference sequence). The V end lost 4 bases, the J end lost 3 bases, and 3 bases lay between the germline ends. CDR3 size: 10 residues. CDR3 coding DNA: TGCAGTGCTAATCACTATGGCTACACCTTC. Protein: CSANHYGYTF.

The chain employs TRBV11-2 and TRBJ1-1; no clear D gene. Trimming left V 7 bases short and J 1 base short, with 10 bases between. The CDR3 extends over 13 amino acids. Germline V lookup: CDR1 SGHAT, CDR2 FQNNGV. DNA of the CDR3: TGTGCCAGCAACCAGGAGGCGAACACTGAAGCTTTCTTT. This translates into CASNQEANTEAFF.

The V gene is TRBV15, the J gene TRBJ2-5; D might be TRBD2 (6 bases). The germline gives CDR1 LNHNV, CDR2 YYDKDF (reference sequence). Trimming cost V 1 base and J 0 bases, with 12 bases left between them. The CDR3 consists of 16 residues. CDR3 sequence (DNA): TGTGCCACCAGCAGAGGGGACTTAGCGGACCAAGAGACCCAGTACTTC. Translation gives CATSRGDLADQETQYF.

The chain carries TRBV15 and TRBJ2-1; a weak D match, TRBD2 (5 bases). Trimming left V 1 base short and J 3 bases short, with 19 bases between. Per germline, CDR1 LNHNV and CDR2 YYDKDF (reference sequence). This CDR3 region has 18 residues. The CDR3 sequence is CATSRAGFPESFYNEQFF. Written as DNA, the CDR3 is TGTGCCACCAGCAGAGCGGGGTTTCCTGAGAGCTTCTACAATGAGCAGTTCTTC.

This sequence joins TRBV27 and TRBJ1-4; 9 nucleotides line up with TRBD1. The CDR3 consists of 14 residues. The J segment lost 5 bases and the V segment lost 9 bases, leaving 7 bases of the junction unmatched. Germline V lookup: CDR1 MNHEY, CDR2 SMNVEV (reference sequence). The CDR3 DNA is TGTGCCAGTACCTCCGGGACAGGGAATGAAAAACTGTTTTTT. It specifies CASTSGTGNEKLFF.

In this sample, this clone turned up once. This rearrangement joins TRBV5-1 to TRBJ1-3; D is uncertain. The V gene's germline CDR1 is SGHRS and CDR2 YFSETQ. Trimming shortened V by 1 base and J by 0 bases, and 8 bases separated the two germline ends. This CDR3 comprises 15 residues. The chain's CDR3 is CASSLNSDSGNTIYF. The CDR3, as DNA: TGCGCCAGCAGCTTGAATAGTGACTCTGGAAACACCATATATTTT.

This chain joins TRBV6-1 and TRBJ1-1; possibly TRBD1 for D (5 bases). The CDR3 extends over 14 amino acids. V shed 4 bases and J shed 1 base, with 10 bases lying between them. Germline V gene sequence: CDR1 MNHNS, CDR2 SASEGT. In DNA form, the CDR3 reads TGTGCCAGCAGTGCTGGGGACGCGAACACTGAAGCTTTCTTT. Its protein product is CASSAGDANTEAFF.